This TCR beta chain was sequenced in a study of T cell responses to AZD1222 COVID-19 vaccine. Method: immunoSEQ multiplex PCR; TCRdb's copy keeps in-frame clones and lacks some. The sample records approximately 52,000 clones, roughly 90% being singletons. V was shortened by 0 bases and J by 6 bases, with 19 bases between the two germline ends. The CDR3 is 17 amino acids. CDR1 is SGHVS and CDR2 is FNYEAQ in the germline V gene. V and J are TRBV7-6 and TRBJ2-3; TRBD1 or TRBD2 may be the D gene (5 bases each). This receptor was obtained from an adult who received the AZD1222 COVID-19 vaccine. The sample here was peripheral blood, taken 28 days after the second AZD1222 dose. The DNA for the CDR3 is TGTGCCAGCAGCTTAGCGGGAGCAGGCCCCCACAGGGATACGCAGTATTTT. As protein: CASSLAGAGPHRDTQYF.